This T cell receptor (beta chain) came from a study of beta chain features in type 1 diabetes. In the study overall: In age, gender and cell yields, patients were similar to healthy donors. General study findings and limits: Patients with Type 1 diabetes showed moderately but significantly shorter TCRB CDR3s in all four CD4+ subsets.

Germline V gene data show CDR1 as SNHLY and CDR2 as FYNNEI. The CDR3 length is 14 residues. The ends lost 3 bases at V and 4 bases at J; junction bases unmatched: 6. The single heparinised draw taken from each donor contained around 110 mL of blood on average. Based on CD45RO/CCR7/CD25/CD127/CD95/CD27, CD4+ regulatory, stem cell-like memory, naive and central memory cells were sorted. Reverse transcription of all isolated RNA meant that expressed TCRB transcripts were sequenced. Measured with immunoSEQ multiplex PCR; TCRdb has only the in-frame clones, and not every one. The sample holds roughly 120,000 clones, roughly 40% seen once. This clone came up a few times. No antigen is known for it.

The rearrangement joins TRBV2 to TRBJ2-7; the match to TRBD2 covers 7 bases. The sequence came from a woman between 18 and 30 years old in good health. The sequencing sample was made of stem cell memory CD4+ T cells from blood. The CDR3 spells CASSDRRERYEQYF. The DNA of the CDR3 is TGTGCCAGCAGTGACCGGCGGGAGAGGTACGAGCAGTACTTC.